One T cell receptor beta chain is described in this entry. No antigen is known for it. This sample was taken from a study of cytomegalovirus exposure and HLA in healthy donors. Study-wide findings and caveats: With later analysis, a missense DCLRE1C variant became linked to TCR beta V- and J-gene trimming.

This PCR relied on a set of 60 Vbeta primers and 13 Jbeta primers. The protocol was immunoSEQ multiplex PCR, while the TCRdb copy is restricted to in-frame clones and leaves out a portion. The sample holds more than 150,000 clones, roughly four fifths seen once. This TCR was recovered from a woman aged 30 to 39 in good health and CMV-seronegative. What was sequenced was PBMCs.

The DNA of the CDR3 is TGTGCCAGCAGCACTTTCACTACGCACTATGGCTACACCTTC. As protein: CASSTFTTHYGYTF. The V call is TRBV7-9, the J call TRBJ1-2; D is uncertain. Trimming took 5 bases from V and 3 from J, leaving 13 bases between them. The CDR3 covers 14 residues. Germline V lookup: CDR1 SEHNR, CDR2 FQNEAQ (reference sequence).